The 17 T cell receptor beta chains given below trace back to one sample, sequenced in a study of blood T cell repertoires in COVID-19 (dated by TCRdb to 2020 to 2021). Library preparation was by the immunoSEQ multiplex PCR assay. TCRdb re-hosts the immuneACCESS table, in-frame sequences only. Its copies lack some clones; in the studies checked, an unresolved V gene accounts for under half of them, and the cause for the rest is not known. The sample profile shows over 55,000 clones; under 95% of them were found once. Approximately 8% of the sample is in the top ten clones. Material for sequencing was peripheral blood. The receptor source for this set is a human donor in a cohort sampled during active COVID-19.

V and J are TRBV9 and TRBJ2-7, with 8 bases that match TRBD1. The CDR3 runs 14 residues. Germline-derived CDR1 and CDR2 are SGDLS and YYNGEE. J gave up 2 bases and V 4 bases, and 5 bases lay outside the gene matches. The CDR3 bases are TGTGCCAGCAGCCCCCGGACAGGGACCTACGAGCAGTACTTC. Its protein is CASSPRTGTYEQYF.

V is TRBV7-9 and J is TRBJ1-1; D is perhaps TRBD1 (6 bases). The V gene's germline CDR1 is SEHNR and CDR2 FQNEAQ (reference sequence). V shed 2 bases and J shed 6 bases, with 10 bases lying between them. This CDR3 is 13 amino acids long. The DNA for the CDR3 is TGTGCCAGCAGCTTAAATGCAGGGGCTGAAGCTTTCTTT. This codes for CASSLNAGAEAFF.

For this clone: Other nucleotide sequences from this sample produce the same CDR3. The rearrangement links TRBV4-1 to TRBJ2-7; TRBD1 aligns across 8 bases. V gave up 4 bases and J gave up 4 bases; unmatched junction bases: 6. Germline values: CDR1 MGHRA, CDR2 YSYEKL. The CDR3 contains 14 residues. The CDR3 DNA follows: TGCGCCAGCAGCCCCAGGACAGGGAGTTACGAGCAGTACTTC. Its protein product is CASSPRTGSYEQYF.

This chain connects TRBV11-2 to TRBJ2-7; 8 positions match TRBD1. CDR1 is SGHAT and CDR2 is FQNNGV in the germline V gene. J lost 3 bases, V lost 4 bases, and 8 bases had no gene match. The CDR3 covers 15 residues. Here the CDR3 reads CASSSVRDRHYEQYF. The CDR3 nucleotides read TGTGCCAGCAGCTCCGTTAGGGACAGGCACTACGAGCAGTACTTC.

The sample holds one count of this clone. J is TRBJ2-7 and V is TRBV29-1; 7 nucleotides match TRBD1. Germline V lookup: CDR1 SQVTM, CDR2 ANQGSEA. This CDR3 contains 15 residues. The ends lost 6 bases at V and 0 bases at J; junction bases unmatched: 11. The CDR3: CSVLRDSLSSYEQYF. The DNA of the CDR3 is TGCAGCGTCCTCCGGGACAGCCTGAGCTCCTACGAGCAGTACTTC.

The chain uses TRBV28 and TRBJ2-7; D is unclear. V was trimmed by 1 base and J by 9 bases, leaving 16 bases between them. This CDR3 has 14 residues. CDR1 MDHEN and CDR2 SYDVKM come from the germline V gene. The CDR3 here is CASSLLERETRQYF. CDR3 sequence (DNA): TGTGCCAGCAGTTTATTAGAGCGTGAGACTCGGCAGTACTTC.

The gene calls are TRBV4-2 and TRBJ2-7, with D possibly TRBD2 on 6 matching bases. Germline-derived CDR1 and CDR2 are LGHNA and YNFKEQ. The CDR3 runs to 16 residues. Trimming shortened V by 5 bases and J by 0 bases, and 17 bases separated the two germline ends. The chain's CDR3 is CASSVSPSDSSYEQYF. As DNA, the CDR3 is TGTGCCAGCAGCGTAAGCCCTAGCGACAGCTCCTACGAGCAGTACTTC.

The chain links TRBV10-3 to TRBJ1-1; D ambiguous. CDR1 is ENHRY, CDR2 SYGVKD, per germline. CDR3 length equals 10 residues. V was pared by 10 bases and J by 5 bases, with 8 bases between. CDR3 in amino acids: CASRDTEAFF. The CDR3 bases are TGTGCCAGCCGGGATACTGAAGCTTTCTTT.

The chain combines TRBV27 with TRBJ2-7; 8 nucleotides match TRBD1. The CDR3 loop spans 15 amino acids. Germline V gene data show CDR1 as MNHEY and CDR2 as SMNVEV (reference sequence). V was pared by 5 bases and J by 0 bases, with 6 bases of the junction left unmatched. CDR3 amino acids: CASSLRDRSSYEQYF. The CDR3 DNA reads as TGTGCCAGCAGTCTCCGGGACAGGAGCTCCTACGAGCAGTACTTC.

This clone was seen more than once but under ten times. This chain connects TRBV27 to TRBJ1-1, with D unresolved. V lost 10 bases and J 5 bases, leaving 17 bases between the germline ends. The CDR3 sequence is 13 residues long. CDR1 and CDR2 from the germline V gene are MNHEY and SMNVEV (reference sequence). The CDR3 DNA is TGTGCCATCATAAGCGGTATCTTGACTGAAGCTTTCTTT. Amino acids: CAIISGILTEAFF.

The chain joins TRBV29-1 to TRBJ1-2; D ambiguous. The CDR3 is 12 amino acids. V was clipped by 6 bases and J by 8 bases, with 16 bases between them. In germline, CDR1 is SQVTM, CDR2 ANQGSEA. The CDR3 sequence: CSVGTSEDGYTF. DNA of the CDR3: TGCAGCGTGGGCACATCGGAGGACGGCTACACCTTC.

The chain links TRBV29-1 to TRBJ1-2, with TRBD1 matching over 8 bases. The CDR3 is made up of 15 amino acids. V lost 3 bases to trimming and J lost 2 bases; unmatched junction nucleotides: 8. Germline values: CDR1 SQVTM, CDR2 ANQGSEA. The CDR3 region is CSVDQRTGHNYGYTF. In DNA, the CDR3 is TGCAGCGTTGATCAAAGGACAGGGCACAACTATGGCTACACCTTC.

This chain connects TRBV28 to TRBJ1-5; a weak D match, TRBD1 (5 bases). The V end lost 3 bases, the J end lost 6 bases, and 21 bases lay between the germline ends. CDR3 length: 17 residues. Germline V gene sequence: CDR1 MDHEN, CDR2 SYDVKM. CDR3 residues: CASSFGAAGLLGQPQHF. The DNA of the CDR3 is TGTGCCAGCAGTTTCGGGGCCGCGGGACTTTTGGGTCAGCCCCAGCATTTT.

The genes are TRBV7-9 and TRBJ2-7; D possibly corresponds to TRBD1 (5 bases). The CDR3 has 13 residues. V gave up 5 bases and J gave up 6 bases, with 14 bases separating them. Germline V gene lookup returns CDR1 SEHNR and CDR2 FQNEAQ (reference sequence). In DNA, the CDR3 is TGTGCCAGCAGCCTCAGGGTGGCCTCCGAGCAGTACTTC. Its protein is CASSLRVASEQYF.

As DNA, the CDR3 is TGTGCCAGCAGTTATCCCACAGGGATCCGACCCAACATGAACACTGAAGCTTTCTTT. Its protein product is CASSYPTGIRPNMNTEAFF. This chain connects TRBV6-2 or TRBV6-3 to TRBJ1-1, with D possibly being TRBD1 (6 bases). The V end was cut by 3 bases, the J end by 0 bases, with 23 bases between. Germline V lookup: CDR1 MNHEY, CDR2 SVGEGT. The length of the CDR3 is 19 residues.

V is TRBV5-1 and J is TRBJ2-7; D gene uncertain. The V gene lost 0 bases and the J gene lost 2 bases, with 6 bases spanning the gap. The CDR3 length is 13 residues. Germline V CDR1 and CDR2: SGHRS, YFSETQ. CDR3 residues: CASSLGSTYEQYF. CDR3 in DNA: TGCGCCAGCAGCTTGGGCAGTACCTACGAGCAGTACTTC.

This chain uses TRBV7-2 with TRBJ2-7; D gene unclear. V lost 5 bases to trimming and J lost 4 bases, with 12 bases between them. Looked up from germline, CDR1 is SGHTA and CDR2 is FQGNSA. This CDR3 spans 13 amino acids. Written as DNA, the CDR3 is TGTGCCAGCAGCCCCGGCGGAACATACGAGCAGTACTTC. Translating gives CASSPGGTYEQYF.